The T cell receptor (beta chain) described here comes from a study of T cell responses to AZD1222 COVID-19 vaccine. Trimming removed 5 bases from V and 6 bases from J; junction bases left unmatched: 6. Germline CDR1 LGHDT, CDR2 YNNKEL (reference sequence). The CDR3 contains 13 residues. Using immunoSEQ multiplex PCR, the repertoire was profiled, and TCRdb retains in-frame clones only, with some absent. The sample carries tens of thousands of clones, nearly 85% recorded once. The rearrangement links TRBV3-1 (or the pseudogene TRBV3-2) to TRBJ1-2; 7 nucleotides match TRBD1. This material consisted of peripheral blood, taken on day 0 of AZD1222 vaccination. The receptor comes from an adult in good health. The DNA of the CDR3 is TGTGCCAGCAGCTACAGGGGCTTGGATGGCTACACCTTC. Amino acids: CASSYRGLDGYTF.